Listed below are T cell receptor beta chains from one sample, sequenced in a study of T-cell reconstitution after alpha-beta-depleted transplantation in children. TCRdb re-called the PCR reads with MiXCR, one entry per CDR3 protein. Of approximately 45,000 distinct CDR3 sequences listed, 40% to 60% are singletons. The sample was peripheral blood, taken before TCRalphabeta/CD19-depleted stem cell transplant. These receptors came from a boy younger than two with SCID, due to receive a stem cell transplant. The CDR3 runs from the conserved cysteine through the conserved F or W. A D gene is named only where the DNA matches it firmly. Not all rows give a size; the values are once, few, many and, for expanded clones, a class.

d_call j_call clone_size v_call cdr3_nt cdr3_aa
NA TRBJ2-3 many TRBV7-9 TGTGCCAGCAGCTCCCCTAGCACAGATACGCAGTATTTT CASSSPSTDTQYF
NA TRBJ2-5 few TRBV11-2 TGTGCCAGCAGCGCTACCGGGGCCAGGAGGGAGACCCAGTACTTC CASSATGARRETQYF
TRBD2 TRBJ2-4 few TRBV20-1 TGCAGTGCTAGACCGTACCTAGCGGACCCGCTAGCCAAAAACATTCAGTACTTC CSARPYLADPLAKNIQYF
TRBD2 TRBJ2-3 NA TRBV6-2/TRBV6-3 TGTGCCAGCAGTTACCGGACTAGGAATGGAGATACGCAGTATTTT CASSYRTRNGDTQYF
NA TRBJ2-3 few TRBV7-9 TGTGCCAGCAGCTTAGGAACAGATACGCAGTATTTT CASSLGTDTQYF
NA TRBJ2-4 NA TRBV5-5 TGTGCCAGCAGCTTGCCTGAAAACATTCAGTACTTC CASSLPENIQYF
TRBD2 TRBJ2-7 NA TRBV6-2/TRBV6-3 TGTGCCAGCACCAACGGGCTAGCGGGGTCCTACGAGCAGTACTTC CASTNGLAGSYEQYF
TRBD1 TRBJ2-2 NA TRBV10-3 TGTGCCATCAGTCCGACAGGGAGCAACACCGGGGAGCTGTTTTTT CAISPTGSNTGELFF
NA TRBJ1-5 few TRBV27 TGTGCCAGCAGTTCAATCCCTTATAGCAATCAGCCCCAGCATTTT CASSSIPYSNQPQHF
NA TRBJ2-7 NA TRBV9 TGTGCCAGCAGCCCCGACCGTCCCTACGAGCAGTACTTC CASSPDRPYEQYF
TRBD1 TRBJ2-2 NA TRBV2 TGTGCCAGCATGGCGGGGACAGGGGGGTTCACCGGGGAGCTGTTTTTT CASMAGTGGFTGELFF
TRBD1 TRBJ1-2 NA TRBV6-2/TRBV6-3 TGTGCCAGCGTGTCGCTTCCGGGACAGGGTGGGGACTACTATGGCTACACCTTC CASVSLPGQGGDYYGYTF
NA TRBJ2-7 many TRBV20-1 TGCAGTGTTTCTCTGGGGGGGCCCCAGTACTTC CSVSLGGPQYF
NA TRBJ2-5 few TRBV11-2 TGTGCCAGCAGCTTAACAGCGACCCAGTACTTC CASSLTATQYF
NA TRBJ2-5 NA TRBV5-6 TGTGCCAGCAGCTTCGGGACGGAAGAGACCCAGTACTTC CASSFGTEETQYF
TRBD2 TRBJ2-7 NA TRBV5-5 TGTGCCAGCAGCTTGGGGTTAGGAGGGCGGGGGAGATCCTACGAGCAGTACTTC CASSLGLGGRGRSYEQYF
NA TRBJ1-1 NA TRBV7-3 TGTGCCAGCAGCTTCACGAGAGGGGAGGGGGAAAGATTGGGAGAAGCTTTCTTT CASSFTRGEGERLGEAFF
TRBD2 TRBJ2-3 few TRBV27 TGTGCCAGCAGTTTATATGGGGGGGGGACCACAGATACGCAGTATTTT CASSLYGGGTTDTQYF
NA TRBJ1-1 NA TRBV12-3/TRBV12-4 TGTGCCAGCAGTCGCGGATACACTGAAGCTTTCTTT CASSRGYTEAFF
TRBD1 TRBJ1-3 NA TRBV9 TGTGCCAGCAGCCCCCAGCCCGCGGGGACAGGGGGAAACACCATATATTTT CASSPQPAGTGGNTIYF
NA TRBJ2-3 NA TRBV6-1 TGTGCCAGCAGTCTCTACCGTTCGGATACGCAGTATTTT CASSLYRSDTQYF
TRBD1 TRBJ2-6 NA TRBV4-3 TGCGCCAGCAGCCAAGAAGGGATCGGACAGGGGGACTCTGGGGCCAACGTCCTGACTTTC CASSQEGIGQGDSGANVLTF
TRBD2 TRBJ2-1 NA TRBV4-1 TGCGCCAGCAGCCTGCGACTAGCGGGGGGCCCGTACAATGAGCAGTTCTTC CASSLRLAGGPYNEQFF
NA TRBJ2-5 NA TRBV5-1 TGCGCCAGCAGCTTGGTAAAGGAGACCCAGTACTTC CASSLVKETQYF
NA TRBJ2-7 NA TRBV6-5 TGTGCCAGCAGTTCGAGGCACACGTCCTACGAGCAGTACTTC CASSSRHTSYEQYF
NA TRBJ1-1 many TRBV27 TGTGCCAGCAGTTTAATTCCGAACACTGAAGCTTTCTTT CASSLIPNTEAFF
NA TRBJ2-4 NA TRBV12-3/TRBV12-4 TGTGCCAGCAGTCGGACGCTCGGAAGGTCCATTCAGTACTTC CASSRTLGRSIQYF
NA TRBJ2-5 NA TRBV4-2 TGTGCCAGCAGCCAAGAGAAAGCCCTTGGAGAGACCCAGTACTTC CASSQEKALGETQYF
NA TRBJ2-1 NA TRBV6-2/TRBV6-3 TGTGCCAGCAGTTACGGCGCAGGCCGGCAGTTCTTC CASSYGAGRQFF
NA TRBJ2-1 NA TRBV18 TGTGCCACCTCTAAAGGAGGGGGGGCTCGCAATGAGCAGTTCTTC CATSKGGGARNEQFF
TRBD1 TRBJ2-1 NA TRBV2 TGTGCCAGCAGTGTAGGGGGCGCCTACAATGAGCAGTTCTTC CASSVGGAYNEQFF
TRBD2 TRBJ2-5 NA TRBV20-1 TGCAGTGCTAGAGTACCGGGACTAGCAGGAGAGACCCAGTACTTC CSARVPGLAGETQYF
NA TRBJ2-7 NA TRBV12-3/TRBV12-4 TGTGCCAGCAGCGTAGGATCCTACGAGCAGTACTTC CASSVGSYEQYF
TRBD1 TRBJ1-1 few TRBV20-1 TGCAGTGCCGCGGGACAGGGGAACACTGAAGCTTTCTTT CSAAGQGNTEAFF
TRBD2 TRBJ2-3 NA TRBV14 TGTGCCAGCAGCCAAGAGTCCGAAGGGGCTAGCGGGGGGGCTAGCCCCGATCACACAGATACGCAGTATTTT CASSQESEGASGGASPDHTDTQYF
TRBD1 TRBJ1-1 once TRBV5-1 TGCGCCAGCAGCGCGGACAGGGCTGGGACTGAAGCTTTCTTT CASSADRAGTEAFF
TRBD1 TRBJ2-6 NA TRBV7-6 TGTGCCGGCGGAGGGACAGGGGGTTCTGGGGCCAACGTCCTGACTTTC CAGGGTGGSGANVLTF
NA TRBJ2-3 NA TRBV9 TGTGCCAGCAGCGTCCAAACAGGGGATACGCAGTATTTT CASSVQTGDTQYF
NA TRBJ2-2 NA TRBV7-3 TGTGCCAGCAGCTTAACGTTGGCCGGGGAGCTGTTTTTT CASSLTLAGELFF